This T cell receptor beta chain was sequenced in a study of shared clonotypes between healthy human individuals. V was pared by 0 bases and J by 4 bases, with 10 bases between. The CDR3 extends over 14 amino acids. Germline CDR1 and CDR2: SGHTS and YDEGEE. Researchers divided each subset's genomic DNA evenly across several immunoSEQ plates. Clones were sequenced by immunoSEQ multiplex PCR, and TCRdb holds only the in-frame ones, with some missing. Found here are 2 million or so clones, 95% of them singletons; the top ten hold 0.13%. This TCR was recovered from a man between 18 and 35 years old in good health. V and J are TRBV5-8 and TRBJ2-5; D remains ambiguous. Material for sequencing was naive CD4+ T cells sorted from blood. Subset indicated: CD45RA+ positively selected. The CDR3 bases are TGTGCCAGCAGCTTGGCCTCTTTCCCAGAGACCCAGTACTTC. It specifies CASSLASFPETQYF.